These 27 T cell receptor beta chains originate from one sample sequenced in a study of blood T cell repertoires in COVID-19. Libraries were prepared by immunoSEQ multiplex PCR; TCRdb keeps only in-frame clonotypes and omits some of them. The repertoire holds about 40,000 clones, around 86% seen once, with roughly 5% in the top ten. Sequencing input: peripheral blood. Receptor source: a man aged 35-49 years with active COVID-19.

This chain uses TRBV27 with TRBJ2-7; TRBD1 aligns across 11 bases. After removal of 9 bases from V and 2 bases from J, the junction contained 6 bases not matched to a gene. The CDR3 is made up of 14 amino acids. Germline loops: CDR1 MNHEY, CDR2 SMNVEV (reference sequence). The CDR3 nucleotides read TGTGCCAGAGCAGGGACAGGGGGACCCTACGAGCAGTACTTC. It translates to CARAGTGGPYEQYF.

This clone was observed a few times. The chain couples TRBV10-3 to TRBJ1-1; tentative D call: TRBD1 (6 bases). This CDR3 has 14 amino acids. The V and J ends lost 8 bases and 0 bases respectively, with 13 bases between them. From germline, CDR1 is ENHRY and CDR2 SYGVKD. DNA for the CDR3: TGTGCCATCGGATCCGGGACAATGAACACTGAAGCTTTCTTT. Its translation is CAIGSGTMNTEAFF.

The chain joins TRBV4-1 to TRBJ1-2; 10 positions agree with TRBD1. V lost 4 bases, J lost 0 bases, and 5 bases stayed unmatched. Germline CDR1 MGHRA, CDR2 YSYEKL. The CDR3 loop spans 16 amino acids. Written as DNA, the CDR3 is TGCGCCAGCAGCCTGGGGGACAGGGGAACTAACTATGGCTACACCTTC. Protein: CASSLGDRGTNYGYTF.

The chain uses TRBV28 and TRBJ1-1; 9 bases map to TRBD1. Germline CDR1 is MDHEN and CDR2 is SYDVKM. The trim removed 5 bases at V and 11 bases at J, leaving 12 bases unmatched. The CDR3 sequence is 14 residues long. The CDR3 reads CASSKTGGRVGAFF. In DNA, the CDR3 is TGTGCCAGCAGTAAGACAGGGGGAAGGGTAGGGGCTTTCTTT.

This chain uses TRBV7-3 with TRBJ2-2, with 12 bases lining up with TRBD2. The germline CDR1 and CDR2 sequences are SGHTA and FQGTGA. J lost 2 bases, V lost 5 bases, and 12 bases had no gene match. The CDR3 sequence is 19 residues long. CDR3 amino acids: CASSLRGLAGGENTGELFF. The CDR3 DNA sequence: TGTGCCAGCAGCCTTAGAGGCCTAGCGGGAGGGGAAAACACCGGGGAGCTGTTTTTT.

The CDR3 DNA reads as TGTGCCAGCAGCTTAGAAGCCAGCGGCAATGAGCAGTTCTTC. Protein sequence: CASSLEASGNEQFF. The chain joins TRBV7-3 to TRBJ2-1, with D possibly being TRBD2 (5 bases). Germline V CDR1 and CDR2: SGHTA, FQGTGA. The ends were cut back, 2 bases at V and 6 bases at J, with 11 bases in the middle. The length of the CDR3 is 14 residues.

The chain employs TRBV27 and TRBJ1-1; 7 nucleotides match TRBD1. CDR1 is MNHEY and CDR2 is SMNVEV in the germline V gene (reference sequence). The CDR3 spans 13 residues. Trimming cost V 3 bases and J 5 bases; bases outside gene matches: 3. CDR3 sequence (DNA): TGTGCCAGCAGTTTTGACAGGGCGACTGAAGCTTTCTTT. It codes for CASSFDRATEAFF.

The count of this clone is one. The chain uses TRBV6-5 and TRBJ1-1; D might be TRBD1 (5 bases). The germline V gene has CDR1 MNHEY and CDR2 SVGAGI. The V end was cut by 6 bases, the J end by 7 bases, with 12 bases between. The CDR3 is made up of 12 amino acids. The CDR3 spells CASSLGPDEAFF. CDR3 nucleotide sequence: TGTGCCAGCAGCTTGGGGCCGGATGAAGCTTTCTTT.

V usage is TRBV29-1 and J usage is TRBJ1-2; D is ambiguous. This CDR3 comprises 12 residues. Trimming left V 2 bases short and J 8 bases short, with 12 bases between. Germline-derived CDR1 and CDR2 are SQVTM and ANQGSEA. In DNA, the CDR3 is TGCAGCGTTGAACGGGGATCGAGCGGCTACACCTTC. Translated: CSVERGSSGYTF.

The V call is TRBV12-5, the J call TRBJ2-2; the D gene is possibly TRBD2 (5 bases). This CDR3 has 15 residues. Trimming left V 3 bases short and J 0 bases short, with 8 bases between. The germline gives CDR1 LGHNT, CDR2 FRNRAP. CDR3 protein: CASGFLAPNTGELFF. CDR3 in DNA: TGTGCTAGTGGTTTCCTAGCACCGAACACCGGGGAGCTGTTTTTT.

This chain connects TRBV7-8 to TRBJ1-2, with D tentatively TRBD1 (6 bases). The CDR3 has 15 residues. Germline CDR1 is SGHVS and CDR2 is FQNEAQ. Trimming cost V 1 base and J 7 bases, with 16 bases left between them. DNA for the CDR3: TGTGCCAGCAGCTTAGAGCAGACAGGTTTTCTTGGCTACACCTTC. Amino acid sequence: CASSLEQTGFLGYTF.

J is TRBJ1-4 and V is TRBV12-3 or TRBV12-4; D unclear. The V end was cut by 5 bases, the J end by 7 bases, with 11 bases between. This CDR3 spans 13 amino acids. As DNA, the CDR3 is TGTGCCAGCAGTGTCGGGGTTATTGAAAAACTGTTTTTT. Translated: CASSVGVIEKLFF.

This chain uses TRBV5-8 with TRBJ2-3; 12 bases are shared with TRBD2. Per germline, CDR1 SGHTS and CDR2 YDEGEE. The CDR3 consists of 15 residues. The trim removed 4 bases at V and 5 bases at J, leaving 5 bases unmatched. CDR3 residues: CASSPSGRDGDTQYF. Written as DNA, the CDR3 is TGTGCCAGCAGCCCTAGCGGGAGGGATGGAGATACGCAGTATTTT.

V is TRBV4-2 and J is TRBJ2-7; a weak D match, TRBD2 (6 bases). The germline V and J ends were trimmed by 0 bases and 9 bases, with 12 bases remaining between them. The CDR3 loop spans 13 amino acids. Germline CDR1 reads LGHNA; CDR2 reads YNFKEQ. CDR3 loop: CASSQDWGERQYF. In nucleotides, the CDR3 is TGTGCCAGCAGCCAAGATTGGGGGGAGAGGCAGTACTTC.

The chain combines TRBV13 with TRBJ1-5, with D possibly matching TRBD1 (5 bases). V was pared by 2 bases and J by 3 bases, with 8 bases between. CDR1 is PRHDT and CDR2 is FYEKMQ in the germline V gene (reference sequence). CDR3 size: 14 residues. In nucleotides, the CDR3 is TGTGCCAGCAGCTTACAGGGCCCCAATCAGCCCCAGCATTTT. It translates to CASSLQGPNQPQHF.

V gene TRBV5-1 combines with J gene TRBJ1-2; no reliable D call. V lost 0 bases and J 4 bases, leaving 10 bases between the germline ends. CDR1 and CDR2 (germline): SGHRS, YFSETQ. The CDR3 is made up of 14 amino acids. CDR3 sequence: CASSLGAPVYGYTF. The CDR3 bases are TGCGCCAGCAGCTTGGGAGCCCCGGTCTATGGCTACACCTTC.

The chain combines TRBV28 with TRBJ1-2; TRBD1 agrees at 7 bases. J was trimmed by 4 bases and V by 5 bases; bases with no gene match: 7. Germline assignment: CDR1 MDHEN and CDR2 SYDVKM. The CDR3 has 14 amino acids. CDR3 nucleotide sequence: TGTGCCAGCAGTCTCGCAGGGGGAATCTATGGCTACACCTTC. Translation gives CASSLAGGIYGYTF.

V and J are TRBV21-1 and TRBJ1-5; the D call in the table, TRBD1, was not verified against the DNA. TRBV21-1 is a pseudogene locus. This CDR3 region has 16 residues. CDR3 nucleotide sequence: TGTGCCGGTCTTTACGGGACAACTATTAGCAATCAGCCCCAGCATTTT. Its translation is CAGLYGTTISNQPQHF.

This clone has a handful of counts. The V call is TRBV7-9, the J call TRBJ2-7; 8 nucleotides match TRBD1. Germline V gives CDR1 SEHNR, CDR2 FQNEAQ (reference sequence). Unmatched junction bases numbered 1, after V lost 0 bases and J lost 3 bases. This CDR3 has 14 amino acids. This chain's CDR3 is CASSLAGQVYEQYF. Written as DNA, the CDR3 is TGTGCCAGCAGCTTAGCGGGACAGGTCTACGAGCAGTACTTC.

This clone was seen more than once but under ten times. CDR3 coding DNA: TGTGCCAGCAGCTTAGCGGGGTTAGCGGGAGATGAGCAGTTCTTC. Translating gives CASSLAGLAGDEQFF. The chain has TRBV7-2 and TRBJ2-1, with TRBD2 matching 9 bases. CDR1 and CDR2 from the germline V gene are SGHTA and FQGNSA. Trimming took 0 bases from V and 8 from J; bases not matched to a gene: 5. The CDR3 runs to 15 residues.

This clone has a single count. V is TRBV5-1 and J is TRBJ2-7, with no clear D. Looked up from germline, CDR1 is SGHRS and CDR2 is YFSETQ. The CDR3 runs 13 residues. Trimming stripped 0 bases from V and 5 bases from J, with 9 bases between. The CDR3 DNA sequence: TGCGCCAGCAGCTTGGCTGCAGTGGACGAGCAGTACTTC. Amino acid sequence: CASSLAAVDEQYF.

CDR3 protein: CASSLGSGGYEQYF. In DNA form, the CDR3 reads TGCGCCAGCAGCTTGGGTAGCGGGGGCTACGAGCAGTACTTC. The V gene is TRBV5-1, the J gene TRBJ2-7; 9 bases align to TRBD2. The CDR3 has 14 residues. In germline, CDR1 is SGHRS, CDR2 YFSETQ. V lost 0 bases and J lost 3; bases outside the gene matches: 1.

V gene TRBV7-3 combines with J gene TRBJ2-2; maybe TRBD1 (5 bases). CDR1 is SGHTA, CDR2 FQGTGA, per germline. The CDR3 covers 17 residues. The V end was cut by 2 bases, the J end by 8 bases, with 21 bases between. CDR3 DNA: TGTGCCAGCAGCTTAGGAAGGGCAGGGAAGGTATCAGGGGAGCTGTTTTTT. Its translation: CASSLGRAGKVSGELFF.

This chain links TRBV24-1 with TRBJ2-1, with TRBD1 matching 8 bases. There are 17 residues in the CDR3. Germline V CDR1 and CDR2: KGHDR, SFDVKD. V trimming: 4 bases; J trimming: 0 bases; junction bases outside the gene matches: 7. In nucleotides, the CDR3 is TGTGCCACCAGTGACCACAGGGGGTTCGGCTCCTACAATGAGCAGTTCTTC. It is translated as CATSDHRGFGSYNEQFF.

J is TRBJ1-1 and V is TRBV28; TRBD1 is a possible D gene (5 bases). Trimming cost V 2 bases and J 5 bases, with 9 bases left between them. CDR3 length: 13 amino acids. Germline V gene sequence: CDR1 MDHEN, CDR2 SYDVKM. The CDR3: CASSLGGWTEAFF. Written as DNA, the CDR3 is TGTGCCAGCAGTTTAGGGGGGTGGACTGAAGCTTTCTTT.

J is TRBJ2-7 and V is TRBV12-3 or TRBV12-4; possibly TRBD2 for D (6 bases). The V gene lost 7 bases and the J gene lost 2 bases, with 12 bases spanning the gap. CDR3 size: 13 residues. CDR3 region: CASKPPGAYEQYF. The CDR3, as DNA: TGTGCCAGCAAACCCCCGGGGGCCTACGAGCAGTACTTC.

The chain carries TRBV12-3 or TRBV12-4 and TRBJ1-4; 8 bases are shared with TRBD1. The CDR3 is made up of 13 amino acids. With 7 bases clipped from V and 9 bases from J, the junction kept 7 bases outside the gene matches. The chain's CDR3 is CASTDRATQKLFF. The CDR3 bases are TGTGCCAGCACGGACAGGGCGACGCAAAAACTGTTTTTT.